The clone carrying this T cell receptor beta chain was counted a few times. Its antigen remains unknown. The CDR3 has 14 residues. V was clipped by 3 bases and J by 4 bases, with 13 bases between them. The germline gives CDR1 KGHSH, CDR2 LQKENI. These data are taken from a study of T cell repertoires in cytomegalovirus infection. TCRdb recomputed calls from the reads with MiXCR, one row per CDR3 protein. The top ten hold 48% of the sample, which has approximately 600,000 distinct CDR3 sequences, 35% to 50% seen once. This TCR came from a human donor in good health (CMV status not recorded). Some clones in this sample may be carry-over from other donors' samples. Sequences were derived from cultured PBMCs, sampled from culture after CMV antigen stimulation. The chain uses TRBV18 and TRBJ2-7; a weak D match, TRBD1 (6 bases). This CDR3 is CASSPQGRLYEQYF. The CDR3 nucleotides are TGTGCCAGCTCACCCCAGGGGCGCTTATACGAGCAGTACTTC.